A single sample gave rise to the 14 T cell receptor beta chains below, sequenced in a study of identical twins. MiXCR, applied by TCRdb to the 5' RACE reads, yields one record per CDR3 protein. The sample lists 420,000 or so distinct CDR3 sequences, about a fifth occurring once. What was sequenced was naive T cells sorted from blood. The receptors stem from a man aged 45-60 years in good health.

There are many counts of this clonotype. The rearrangement joins TRBV10-3 to TRBJ1-4, with TRBD1 matching 8 bases. J gave up 8 bases and V 11 bases, and 7 bases lay outside the gene matches. Germline-derived CDR1 and CDR2 are ENHRY and SYGVKD. The CDR3 loop spans 12 amino acids. CDR3: CASRTGTEKLFF. CDR3 coding DNA: TGTGCCTCAAGGACAGGGACCGAAAAACTGTTTTTT.

This clonotype has a count of ten or more. The chain is built from TRBV7-2 and TRBJ2-5; D not certain. The CDR3 is 13 amino acids. V was trimmed by 5 bases and J by 5 bases, leaving 12 bases between them. The germline CDR1 and CDR2 sequences are SGHTA and FQGNSA. The CDR3 coding sequence is TGTGCCAGCAGCCCTAAACCTGGGGAGACCCAGTACTTC. Amino acids: CASSPKPGETQYF.

This clonotype was found many times. This chain connects TRBV12-3 or TRBV12-4 to TRBJ1-2, with D perhaps matching TRBD1 (6 bases). This CDR3 has 14 amino acids. With 4 bases removed from V and 4 bases from J, the gap between germline ends came to 13 bases. CDR3 DNA sequence: TGTGCCAGCAGTTCCTCACAGGGATTCTATGGCTACACCTTC. Protein product: CASSSSQGFYGYTF.

This clonotype was seen at least ten times. V and J are TRBV19 and TRBJ2-1; unclear D gene. Looked up from germline, CDR1 is LNHDA and CDR2 is SQIVND (reference sequence). The CDR3 runs to 12 residues. Deletions cut 2 bases from V and 6 bases from J, with 5 bases between. The CDR3, as DNA: TGTGCCAGTAGTATAAGGACCAATGAGCAGTTCTTC. It codes for CASSIRTNEQFF.

The genes are TRBV7-2 and TRBJ1-2; no firm D call. The V gene's germline CDR1 is SGHTA and CDR2 FQGNSA. This CDR3 is built from 13 residues. V gave up 1 base and J gave up 4 bases, with 7 bases separating them. The CDR3 nucleotides are TGTGCCAGCAGCTTAGTGGAAGGCTATGGCTACACCTTC. It is translated as CASSLVEGYGYTF.

The chain has TRBV6-2 or TRBV6-3 and TRBJ1-5; D unclear. The germline V gene encodes CDR1 MNHEY and CDR2 SVGEGT. Trimming pared 4 bases from V and 0 bases from J, leaving 13 bases between. CDR3 length: 16 amino acids. The CDR3 DNA follows: TGTGCCAGCAGTTCATGGTGGGGATATAGCAATCAGCCCCAGCATTTT. Amino acids: CASSSWWGYSNQPQHF.

The V and J genes are TRBV5-5 and TRBJ1-5, with no clear D. Trimming took 4 bases from V and 1 from J, leaving 6 bases between them. This CDR3 contains 13 residues. CDR1 and CDR2 (germline): SGHKS, YYEKEE (reference sequence). The CDR3 reads CASSRLSNQPQHF. CDR3 DNA: TGTGCCAGCAGCCGCCTAAGCAATCAGCCCCAGCATTTT.

The genes are TRBV20-1 and TRBJ2-1; 8 bases are shared with TRBD2. The CDR3 loop spans 13 amino acids. Looked up from germline, CDR1 is DFQATT and CDR2 is SNEGSKA (reference sequence). J gave up 5 bases and V 3 bases, and 3 bases lay outside the gene matches. CDR3: CSASGRANNEQFF. CDR3 DNA sequence: TGCAGTGCTAGCGGGAGGGCAAACAATGAGCAGTTCTTC.

This clonotype was seen repeatedly, ten times or more. The chain is built from TRBV20-1 and TRBJ2-7, with 10 bases identical to TRBD2. This CDR3 has 15 amino acids. The V gene end was trimmed by 6 bases and the J gene end by 2 bases; junction bases not matched to a gene: 10. The germline V gene encodes CDR1 DFQATT and CDR2 SNEGSKA (reference sequence). As DNA, the CDR3 is TGCAGTGCGTGGGGGGCTAGCGGGGGACCCTACGAGCAGTACTTC. Amino acids: CSAWGASGGPYEQYF.

The chain recombines TRBV2 with TRBJ2-7, with D maybe TRBD1 (6 bases). V was cut by 4 bases and J by 1 base, with 14 bases left in between. The CDR3 is made up of 15 amino acids. The V gene's germline CDR1 is SNHLY and CDR2 FYNNEI. Here the CDR3 reads CASSGIGQGSYEQYF. The CDR3 DNA sequence: TGTGCCAGCAGTGGAATAGGGCAGGGGTCCTACGAGCAGTACTTC.

The chain carries TRBV28 and TRBJ2-1; D possibly corresponds to TRBD2 (6 bases). CDR1 MDHEN and CDR2 SYDVKM come from the germline V gene. The CDR3 contains 13 residues. Trimming cost V 8 bases and J 5 bases, with 13 bases left between them. CDR3 sequence reads: CASQRLVNNEQFF. The CDR3, as DNA: TGTGCCAGCCAAAGACTAGTCAACAATGAGCAGTTCTTC.

The V gene is TRBV29-1, the J gene TRBJ2-1; the D call may be TRBD1 or TRBD2 (5 bases each). The CDR3 runs 11 residues. The germline CDR1 and CDR2 sequences are SQVTM and ANQGSEA. Deletions cut 6 bases from V and 7 bases from J, with 10 bases between. The CDR3 loop reads CSVAGTNEQFF. The CDR3 DNA follows: TGCAGCGTCGCCGGGACGAATGAGCAGTTCTTC.

The sample holds many counts of this clonotype. The chain is built from TRBV7-8 and TRBJ2-7, with D perhaps TRBD2 (5 bases). This CDR3 has 16 residues. Germline assignment: CDR1 SGHVS and CDR2 FQNEAQ. V was shortened by 0 bases and J by 3 bases, with 15 bases between the two germline ends. The CDR3, as DNA: TGTGCCAGCAGCTTAGCGGCCGGCGGAGGTATCTACGAGCAGTACTTC. Translated, it gives CASSLAAGGGIYEQYF.

This clonotype has a count of ten or more. The chain combines TRBV5-1 with TRBJ2-2; D possibly matches TRBD1 or TRBD2 (5 bases each). The CDR3 length is 17 residues. CDR1 and CDR2 from the germline V gene are SGHRS and YFSETQ. Deletions cut 1 base from V and 6 bases from J, with 19 bases between. This CDR3 is CASSLSQGYGLPGELFF. Here the CDR3 DNA reads TGCGCCAGCAGCTTGTCTCAGGGCTATGGACTGCCCGGGGAGCTGTTTTTT.